One and the same sample provided the 14 T cell receptor beta chains below, sequenced in a study of T cells in Graves' hyperthyroidism and ophthalmopathy. The source material, RNA transcripts, was used to amplify TCR beta CDR3 regions. HTBI primers were used for first-round RT-PCR of the TCR CDR3. From the multiplex PCR reads, TCRdb called clonotypes with MiXCR, one entry per CDR3 protein. This sample has roughly 500,000 distinct CDR3 sequences, with roughly 45% found just once. Material: peripheral blood or thyroid tissue (not recorded which). The receptors were sampled from an adult woman with Graves' disease, either hyperthyroidism or ophthalmopathy (not recorded which).

This chain links TRBV5-1 with TRBJ1-1; the D is unclear. V gave up 5 bases and J gave up 2 bases, with 13 bases separating them. The CDR3 runs to 14 residues. Germline CDR1 reads SGHRS; CDR2 reads YFSETQ. CDR3 in DNA: TGCGCCAGCAGACGTGAGGAGATTAACACTGAAGCTTTCTTT. It translates to CASRREEINTEAFF. Supplemented by reference TRBV5-1 and TRBJ1-1, the full variable domain reads KAGVTQTPRYLIKTRGQQVTLSCSPISGHRSVSWYQQTPGQGLQFLFEYFSETQRNKGNFPGRFSGRQFSNSRSEMNVSTLELGDSALYLCASRREEINTEAFFGQGTRLTVV.

This clonotype was recorded many times. V gene TRBV2 combines with J gene TRBJ2-7; tentatively, D is TRBD2 (6 bases). The CDR3 is made up of 13 amino acids. V lost 6 bases and J 3 bases, leaving 12 bases between the germline ends. In germline, CDR1 is SNHLY, CDR2 FYNNEI. CDR3 nucleotides: TGTGCCAGCAGGGGGACGGGGGTCTACGAGCAGTACTTC. This gives the protein CASRGTGVYEQYF.

This clonotype was counted between two and nine times. The chain couples TRBV20-1 to TRBJ2-3; no clear D gene. V was clipped by 1 base and J by 2 bases, with 7 bases between them. This CDR3 contains 13 residues. Germline-derived CDR1 and CDR2 are DFQATT and SNEGSKA (reference sequence). Here the CDR3 reads CSARGALTDTQYF. Here the CDR3 DNA reads TGCAGTGCTAGAGGGGCCCTCACAGATACGCAGTATTTT.

The rearrangement uses TRBV7-6 and TRBJ2-5, with D possibly TRBD1 on 7 matching bases. The CDR3 is 16 residues long. Between the trimmed V and J ends, which lost 5 bases and 3 bases, there was a span of 19 bases. Germline V gives CDR1 SGHVS, CDR2 FNYEAQ. The CDR3 sequence is CASSVARGDSKETQYF. In DNA form, the CDR3 reads TGTGCCAGCAGCGTCGCTAGGGGGGACAGCAAAGAGACCCAGTACTTC. Full variable domain (outside the CDR3, taken from reference TRBV7-6 and TRBJ2-5): GAGVSQSPRYKVTKRGQDVALRCDPISGHVSLYWYRQALGQGPEFLTYFNYEAQQDKSGLPNDRFSAERPEGSISTLTIQRTEQRDSAMYRCASSVARGDSKETQYFGPGTRLLVL.

The gene calls are TRBV19 and TRBJ1-2, with D possibly matching TRBD1 (6 bases). Germline CDR1 LNHDA, CDR2 SQIVND (reference sequence). This CDR3 spans 12 amino acids. Trimming pared 4 bases from V and 7 bases from J, leaving 10 bases between. Here the CDR3 DNA reads TGTGCCAGTAGTACCCGGACAGCTGGCTACACCTTC. Encoded protein: CASSTRTAGYTF.

This chain uses TRBV4-1 with TRBJ1-6; D is possibly TRBD1 (5 bases). Germline CDR1 is MGHRA and CDR2 is YSYEKL. With 4 bases removed from V and 7 bases from J, the gap between germline ends came to 11 bases. The CDR3 has 14 residues. Here the CDR3 DNA reads TGCGCCAGCAGCCCGGGACCGCTAAATTCACCCCTCCACTTT. Protein sequence: CASSPGPLNSPLHF.

The CDR3 region is CASSLQGGTNEKLFF. CDR3 bases: TGTGCCAGCAGCCTCCAGGGTGGTACTAATGAAAAACTGTTTTTT. The V call is TRBV5-4, the J call TRBJ1-4; D is perhaps TRBD1 (5 bases). V was shortened by 4 bases and J by 2 bases, with 12 bases between the two germline ends. The CDR3 is 15 amino acids. Germline loops: CDR1 SGHNT, CDR2 YYREEE (reference sequence).

The J gene is TRBJ1-1, the V gene TRBV20-1, with a possible D match to TRBD1 (5 bases). The germline V gene encodes CDR1 DFQATT and CDR2 SNEGSKA (reference sequence). The CDR3 sequence is 10 residues long. V lost 4 bases, J lost 11 bases, and 11 bases lay in between. The CDR3 coding sequence is TGCAGTGCTACCGGGGGTGCCGCTTTCTTT. Translating it yields CSATGGAAFF.

This clonotype was recorded many times. The chain combines TRBV5-8 with TRBJ1-2; a weak D match, TRBD1 (5 bases). Trimming pared 3 bases from V and 0 bases from J, leaving 12 bases between. This CDR3 is built from 15 residues. Germline lookup yields CDR1 SGHTS and CDR2 YDEGEE. The CDR3 nucleotides read TGTGCCAGCAGCTACGGGACTACCACTAACTATGGCTACACCTTC. Translating gives CASSYGTTTNYGYTF. Filled out from reference TRBV5-8 and TRBJ1-2, the complete variable domain reads EAGVTQSPTHLIKTRGQQATLRCSPISGHTSVYWYQQALGLGLQFLLWYDEGEERNRGNFPPRFSGRQFPNYSSELNVNALELEDSALYLCASSYGTTTNYGYTFGSGTRLTVV.

Worth noting for this clonotype: The junction and the germline gene differ at one end; a read error may be behind it. CDR3 loop: CAISYSRLARGVYEQYF. In DNA, the CDR3 is TGTGCCATCAGTTACTCGAGACTAGCGAGGGGGGTCTACGAGCAGTACTTC. This chain joins TRBV6-5 and TRBJ2-7, with 8 bases aligning to TRBD2. This CDR3 is built from 17 residues. From germline, CDR1 is MNHEY and CDR2 SVGAGI.

V gene TRBV19 combines with J gene TRBJ2-7; 15 nucleotides line up with TRBD2. Germline trimming cut 8 bases from V and 3 bases from J; bases unmatched to any gene: 2. The CDR3 contains 14 residues. Per the germline V gene, CDR1 is LNHDA and CDR2 is SQIVND (reference sequence). The CDR3: CASGLAGGYYEQYF. The CDR3 nucleotides read TGTGCCAGTGGACTAGCGGGAGGGTACTACGAGCAGTACTTC.

There are many counts of this clonotype. The gene calls are TRBV24-1 and TRBJ2-5; D remains unclear. The CDR3 has 14 amino acids. Germline CDR1 KGHDR, CDR2 SFDVKD. The germline V and J ends were trimmed by 4 bases and 5 bases, with 13 bases remaining between them. CDR3 in amino acids: CATSDRQVEETQYF. For the CDR3, the DNA is TGTGCCACCAGTGACCGACAAGTTGAGGAGACCCAGTACTTC.

The V gene is TRBV7-9, the J gene TRBJ2-2, with unresolved D. This CDR3 has 21 residues. Germline assignment: CDR1 SEHNR and CDR2 FQNEAQ (reference sequence). Between the trimmed V and J ends, which lost 5 bases and 5 bases, there was a span of 33 bases. The CDR3 DNA reads TGTGCCAGCAGCCCCGACGGCAATAGCAATCAGCCCCAGCATTTTACCGGGGAGCTGTTTTTT. Its translation: CASSPDGNSNQPQHFTGELFF.

This clonotype has a count of ten or more. A read error may account for a junction end that differs from germline. The V call is TRBV4-3, the J call TRBJ2-6; 7 bases agree with TRBD1. Germline V CDR1 and CDR2: LGHNA, YSLEER. The CDR3 sequence is 15 residues long. The CDR3 sequence: CASSQTGSGANVLTF. The CDR3, as DNA: TGTGCCAGCAGCCAGACAGGGTCCGGGGCCAACGTCCTGACTTTC.